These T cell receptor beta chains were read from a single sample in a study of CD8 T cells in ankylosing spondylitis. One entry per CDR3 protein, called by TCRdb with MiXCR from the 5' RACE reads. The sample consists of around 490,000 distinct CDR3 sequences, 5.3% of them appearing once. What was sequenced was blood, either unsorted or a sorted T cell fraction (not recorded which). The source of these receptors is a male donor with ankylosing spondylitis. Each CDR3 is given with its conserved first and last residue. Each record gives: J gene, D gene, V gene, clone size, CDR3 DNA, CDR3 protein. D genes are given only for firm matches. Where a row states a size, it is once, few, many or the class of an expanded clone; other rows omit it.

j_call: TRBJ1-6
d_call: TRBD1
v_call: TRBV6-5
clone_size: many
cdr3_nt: TGTGCCAGCAGTCTCGACAGGGATAATTCACCCCTCCACTTT
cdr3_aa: CASSLDRDNSPLHF

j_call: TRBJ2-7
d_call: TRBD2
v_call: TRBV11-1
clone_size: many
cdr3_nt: TGTGCCAGCAGTAGAGCGGGAGTCCTTAAGCAGTACTTC
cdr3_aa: CASSRAGVLKQYF

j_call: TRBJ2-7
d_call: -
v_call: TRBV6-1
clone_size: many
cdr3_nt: TGTGCCAGCAGGCCTGGGGCAGCCCCCTACGAGCAGTACTTC
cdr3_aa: CASRPGAAPYEQYF

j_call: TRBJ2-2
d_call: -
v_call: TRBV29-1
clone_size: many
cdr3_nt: TGCAGCGTTCTACCGGGAACCGGGGAGCTGTTTTTT
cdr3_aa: CSVLPGTGELFF

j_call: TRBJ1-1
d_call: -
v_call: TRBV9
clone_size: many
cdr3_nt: TGTGCCAGCAGTGGGGGGGTCCACACTGAAGCTTTCTTT
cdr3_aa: CASSGGVHTEAFF

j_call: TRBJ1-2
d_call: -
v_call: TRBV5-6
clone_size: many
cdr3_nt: TGTGCCAGCAGCCCGCGTGGTGGCAGGGTCGCGGGCTACACCTTC
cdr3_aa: CASSPRGGRVAGYTF

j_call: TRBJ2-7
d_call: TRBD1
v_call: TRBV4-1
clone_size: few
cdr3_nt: TGCGCCAGCAGCCGGGACAGATTCGGCGAGCAGTACTTC
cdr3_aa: CASSRDRFGEQYF

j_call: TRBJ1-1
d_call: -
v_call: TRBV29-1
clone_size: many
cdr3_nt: TGCAGCGTTGAACCCGGACTGGACGGAGCTTTCTTT
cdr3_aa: CSVEPGLDGAFF

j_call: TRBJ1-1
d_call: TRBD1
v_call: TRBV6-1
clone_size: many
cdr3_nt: TGTGCCAGCAGTAAACCAGGGGGACGTACTGAAGCTTTCTTT
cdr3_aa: CASSKPGGRTEAFF

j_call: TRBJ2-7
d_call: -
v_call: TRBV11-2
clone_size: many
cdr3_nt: TGTGCCAGCAGCACCCCTGGGGTCCCCTACGAGCAGTACTTC
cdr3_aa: CASSTPGVPYEQYF

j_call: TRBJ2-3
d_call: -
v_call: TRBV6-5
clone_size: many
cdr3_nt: TGTGCCAGCAGTTACCAACTAGCCGGACTTGGCACAGATACGCAGTATTTT
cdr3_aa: CASSYQLAGLGTDTQYF

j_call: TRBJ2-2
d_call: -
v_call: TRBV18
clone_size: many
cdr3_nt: TGTGCCAGCTCGACAATCAGGGACTTCGGGGAGCTGTTTTTT
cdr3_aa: CASSTIRDFGELFF

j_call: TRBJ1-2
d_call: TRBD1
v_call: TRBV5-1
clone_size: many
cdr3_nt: TGCGCCAGCAGCTCGGATCCTGGGACAGGGGGTCATGGCTACACCTTC
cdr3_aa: CASSSDPGTGGHGYTF

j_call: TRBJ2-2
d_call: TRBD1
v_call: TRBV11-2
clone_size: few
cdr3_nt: TGTGCCAGCAGCTTACCCCCAAGGACAGGGTTGTTTGCCGGGGAGCTGTTTTTT
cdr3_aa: CASSLPPRTGLFAGELFF

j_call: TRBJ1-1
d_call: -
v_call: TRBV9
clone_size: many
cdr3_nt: TGTGCCAGCAGCGTAAGCGGTAGGGGAAACGAGGAAGCTTTCTTT
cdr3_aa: CASSVSGRGNEEAFF

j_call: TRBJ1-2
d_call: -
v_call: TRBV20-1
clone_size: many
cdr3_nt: TGCAGTGCTAGTGACCTCAACTATGGCTACACCTTC
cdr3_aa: CSASDLNYGYTF

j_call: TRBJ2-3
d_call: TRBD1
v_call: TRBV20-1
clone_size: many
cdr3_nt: TGCAGTGCGAGAACTACAGGGGTAGATACGCAGTATTTT
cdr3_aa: CSARTTGVDTQYF

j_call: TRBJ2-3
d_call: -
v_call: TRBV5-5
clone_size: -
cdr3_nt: TGTGCCAGGGGCCCCGGGCCTATAACAGATACGCAGTATTTT
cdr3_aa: CARGPGPITDTQYF

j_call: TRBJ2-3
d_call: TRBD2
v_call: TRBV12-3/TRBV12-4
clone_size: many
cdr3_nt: TGTGCCAGCAGTCCCGGACTAGTAGATACAGATACGCAGTATTTT
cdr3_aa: CASSPGLVDTDTQYF

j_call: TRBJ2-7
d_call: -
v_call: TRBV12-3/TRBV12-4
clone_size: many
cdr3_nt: TGTGCCAGCAGCCCGCGAAGCACCTACTACGAGCAGTACTTC
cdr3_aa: CASSPRSTYYEQYF

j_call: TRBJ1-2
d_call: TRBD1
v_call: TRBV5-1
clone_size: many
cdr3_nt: TGCGCCAGCAGCGACCAGGGACAGGGAGTATATGGCTACACCTTC
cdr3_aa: CASSDQGQGVYGYTF

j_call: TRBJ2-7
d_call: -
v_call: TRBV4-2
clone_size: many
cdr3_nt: TGTGCCAGCAGCCCCACCCAGGGCAGAACTCTCTCCTCCTACGAGCAGTACTTC
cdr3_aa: CASSPTQGRTLSSYEQYF

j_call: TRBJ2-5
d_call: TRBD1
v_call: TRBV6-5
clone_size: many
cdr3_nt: TGTGCCAGCAGTTTCAGTACAGGGGGAGAGACCCAGTACTTC
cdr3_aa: CASSFSTGGETQYF

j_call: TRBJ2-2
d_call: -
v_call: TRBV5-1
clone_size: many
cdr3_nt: TGCGCCAGCAAGACGGACTCGAACACCGGGGAGCTGTTTTTT
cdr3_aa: CASKTDSNTGELFF

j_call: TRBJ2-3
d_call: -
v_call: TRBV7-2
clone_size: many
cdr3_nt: TGTGCCAGCAGCTTAACACCACTAGTTGGGTCAGATACGCAGTATTTT
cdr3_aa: CASSLTPLVGSDTQYF